This T cell receptor (beta chain) was captured in a study of vaccination and CD4 T cells after COVID-19 (dated by TCRdb to the early 2020s). Background for the entire study: SARS-CoV-2 positivity had been established in the convalescent patients by nasal swab PCR, and mild disease was recorded in several of these patients and severe disease in one. Six males and four females were included in the convalescent cohort, with two Hispanic individuals, seven Caucasians, two Asians and one multiracial person represented. Participants got two doses of the Pfizer-BioNTech BNT162b2 vaccine (n=8) or two doses of the Moderna mRNA-1273 vaccine (n=2). Post-COVID blood samples from convalescent patients were collected a median of about 110 days after diagnosis, with a range of roughly 35 to 161 days. Post-vaccine blood samples were collected a median of about 72 days after the second vaccine dose, ranging from about 13 to 241 days. For stimulating the cultures, overlapping spike peptide pools were used, derived from SARS-CoV-2 as well as from the common cold coronaviruses HCoV-NL63, HCoV-OC43 and HCoV-229E. Control cultures used a CEFX viral epitope pool as positive control, an HIV-1 Nef peptide pool as negative control, or no peptide. The spike-specific CD4+ TCR repertoire was compared before and after mRNA vaccination in over 9 COVID-19 convalescent patients and a few infection-naive healthy vaccine recipients.

In the case of this clonotype: The antigen it binds to is not known. No much larger clone exists at a distance of one base, and base qualities are not known.

The meaning of the sample's treatment or condition label: roughly 10-day PBMC culture with coronavirus spike peptide pools or control peptides (ViraFEST assay). To expand antigen-specific T cells with peptide pools and then pick out the expanded clonotypes through TCR sequencing, the study relied on the ViraFEST assay. The convalescent patients' positive SARS-CoV-2 PCR tests were from March to December 2020, which was before the Alpha, Beta and Delta variants emerged in the United States. PBMCs were cultured at 1.5 million to 2.5 million per well in IMDM supplemented with approximately 5.4% human AB serum and roughly 10 IU/ml IL-2, with roughly 9.5 ug/ml peptide pools added. On days 3 and 7, half of the culture medium was replaced with fresh IL-2-containing medium. After 10 to 11 days of culture, CD4+ T cells were isolated by negative selection using the EasySep CD4+ T cell isolation kit. Ficoll-Paque Plus gradient centrifugation was used to isolate PBMCs from whole blood, and the isolated PBMCs were then either used fresh or cryopreserved at -140C. In general, triplicate wells were set up for every culture condition.

The method behind the library was PCR. DNA from cultured CD4+ T cells was subjected to TCR sequencing with the Oncomine TCR Beta short-read assay at the Johns Hopkins FTIC core. The QIAamp micro DNA kit was used to extract genomic DNA from the cultured CD4+ T cells. Oncomine TCR Beta libraries from cultured CD4+ T cells were pooled using unique dual indexes and sequenced on an Illumina iSeq 100. Per the source publication's procedure: Non-productive sequences were removed, and CDR3s that did not start with C, did not end with F or W, or were shorter than 7 amino acids were discarded. The MANAFEST web application identified antigen-specific clonotypes by comparing peptide-stimulated wells against reference wells and other culture wells. Positive clones required FDR below 0.05, an odds ratio above 5, and productive frequency above 0.1% in at least two of three replicate wells. A clonotype counted as cross-reactive if it showed significant expansion both in the SARS-CoV-2 spike wells and in at least one common cold coronavirus spike condition. CDR3 homology was assessed with Levenshtein distances (stringdist) and unrooted phylogenetic trees (ape) in R version 3.6.1. TCRdb ran its own pipeline on the public reads, namely fastp trimming at Q25 and MiXCR clone calling, and kept in-frame beta chains. Entries that share a CDR3 protein sequence are merged under the most common genes and DNA. These V and J calls originate from TCRdb's pipeline instead of the authors' own analysis. Across this sample there are 15,000 to 20,000 distinct CDR3 sequences, with 53% seen only once. The ten top clones hold roughly 18% of the sample.

What the research found in general, with its limitations: Among the post-vaccine SARS-CoV-2-reactive clones in convalescent patients, a median around 90% showed up only after vaccination, which suggests vaccine-specific priming. Only a relatively small number of convalescent patients were included in the study, and early timepoints following natural infection were not analyzed. The median number of SARS-CoV-2-reactive clonotypes rose from about 19 after infection to about 40 after vaccination, but the change was not significant. Nearly all vaccine-specific clones in convalescent patients (304 of 307) were mono-reactive for SARS-CoV-2 spike rather than cross-reactive with common cold coronaviruses.

CDR1 and CDR2 were assigned from the germline V gene as MDHEN and SYDVKM. Germline trimming amounts to 3 bases on V and 6 bases on J, with 19 as the count of junction bases outside the gene matches. The CDR3 spans 19 residues, from the cysteine through the phenylalanine. Only the CDR3 DNA is retained, 57 bases long and in frame from the first base. Sequencing used CD4+ T cells from blood, cultured in vitro, obtained before SARS-CoV-2 vaccination. This receptor was identified in a human donor who had recovered from COVID-19. The chain joins TRBV28 to TRBJ2-3, and TRBD2 matches 9 of the central bases. The CDR3 corresponds to CASSFREPGLASPTDTQYF. The DNA is TGTGCCAGCAGTTTCCGAGAACCGGGACTAGCAAGTCCCACGGATACGCAGTATTTT.